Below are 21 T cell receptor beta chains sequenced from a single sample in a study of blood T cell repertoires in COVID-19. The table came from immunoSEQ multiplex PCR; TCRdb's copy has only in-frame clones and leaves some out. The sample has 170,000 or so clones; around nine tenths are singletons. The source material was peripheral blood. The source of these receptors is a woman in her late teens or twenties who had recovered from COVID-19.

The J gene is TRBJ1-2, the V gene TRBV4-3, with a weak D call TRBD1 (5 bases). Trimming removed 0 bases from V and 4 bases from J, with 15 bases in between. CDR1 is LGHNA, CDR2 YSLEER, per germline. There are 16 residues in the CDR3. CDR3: CASSQDNGARSYGYTF. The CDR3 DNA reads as TGCGCCAGCAGCCAAGACAATGGGGCGCGTTCCTATGGCTACACCTTC.

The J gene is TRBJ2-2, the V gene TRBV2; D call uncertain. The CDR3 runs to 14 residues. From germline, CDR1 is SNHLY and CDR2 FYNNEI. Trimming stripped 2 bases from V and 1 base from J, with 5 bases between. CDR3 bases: TGTGCCAGCAGTGAAATGAGGAACACCGGGGAGCTGTTTTTT. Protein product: CASSEMRNTGELFF.

CDR3 residues: CATKDRGAMYEQYF. In DNA form, the CDR3 reads TGTGCCACTAAGGACAGGGGGGCAATGTACGAGCAGTACTTC. The chain is built from TRBV2 and TRBJ2-7, with 10 bases identical to TRBD1. CDR3 length equals 14 residues. Germline values: CDR1 SNHLY, CDR2 FYNNEI. Germline trimming cut 10 bases from V and 4 bases from J; bases unmatched to any gene: 10.

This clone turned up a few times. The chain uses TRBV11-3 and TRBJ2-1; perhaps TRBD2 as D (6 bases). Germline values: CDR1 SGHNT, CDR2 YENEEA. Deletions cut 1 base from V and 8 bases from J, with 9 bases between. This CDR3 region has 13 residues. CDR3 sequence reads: CASSLGREYEQFF. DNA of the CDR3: TGTGCCAGCAGCTTAGGTCGGGAGTATGAGCAGTTCTTC.

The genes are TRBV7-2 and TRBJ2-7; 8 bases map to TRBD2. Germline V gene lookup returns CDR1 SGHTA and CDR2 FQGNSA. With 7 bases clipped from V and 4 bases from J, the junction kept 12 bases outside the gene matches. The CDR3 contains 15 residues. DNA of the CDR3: TGTGCCAGCAAACTAGCGGCCGGGCACGGGTACGAGCAGTACTTC. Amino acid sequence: CASKLAAGHGYEQYF. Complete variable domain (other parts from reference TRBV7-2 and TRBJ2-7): GAGVSQSPSNKVTEKGKDVELRCDPISGHTALYWYRQSLGQGLEFLIYFQGNSAPDKSGLPSDRFSAERTGGSVSTLTIQRTQQEDSAVYLCASKLAAGHGYEQYFGPGTRLTVT.

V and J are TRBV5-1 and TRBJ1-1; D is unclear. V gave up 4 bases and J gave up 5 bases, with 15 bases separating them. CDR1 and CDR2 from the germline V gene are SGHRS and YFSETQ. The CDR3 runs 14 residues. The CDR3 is CASSPSRAGTEAFF. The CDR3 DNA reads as TGCGCCAGCAGCCCCTCCCGGGCGGGGACTGAAGCTTTCTTT.

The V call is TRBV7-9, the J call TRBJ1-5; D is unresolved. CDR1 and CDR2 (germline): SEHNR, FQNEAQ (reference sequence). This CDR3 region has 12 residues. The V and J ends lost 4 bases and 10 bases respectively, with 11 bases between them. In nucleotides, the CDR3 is TGTGCCAGCAGCTCCCAGGAAGCCCCCCAGCATTTT. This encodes CASSSQEAPQHF.

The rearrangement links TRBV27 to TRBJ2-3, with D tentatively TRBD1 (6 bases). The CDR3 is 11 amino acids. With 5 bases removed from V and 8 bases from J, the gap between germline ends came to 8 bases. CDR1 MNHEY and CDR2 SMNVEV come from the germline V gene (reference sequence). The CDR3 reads CASSEQGTQYF. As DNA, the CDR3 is TGTGCCAGCAGTGAACAGGGTACGCAGTATTTT.

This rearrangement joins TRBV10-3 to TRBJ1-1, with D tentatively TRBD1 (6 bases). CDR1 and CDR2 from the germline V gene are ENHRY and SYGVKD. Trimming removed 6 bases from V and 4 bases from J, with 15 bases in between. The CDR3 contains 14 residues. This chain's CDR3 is CAIRLQGVGTEAFF. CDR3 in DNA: TGTGCCATCAGGCTACAGGGTGTGGGCACTGAAGCTTTCTTT.

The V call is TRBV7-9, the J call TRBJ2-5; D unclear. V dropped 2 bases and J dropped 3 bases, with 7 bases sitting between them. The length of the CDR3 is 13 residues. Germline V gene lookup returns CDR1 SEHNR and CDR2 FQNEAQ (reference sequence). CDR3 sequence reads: CASSLRHKETQYF. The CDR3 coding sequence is TGTGCCAGCAGCTTACGCCACAAAGAGACCCAGTACTTC.

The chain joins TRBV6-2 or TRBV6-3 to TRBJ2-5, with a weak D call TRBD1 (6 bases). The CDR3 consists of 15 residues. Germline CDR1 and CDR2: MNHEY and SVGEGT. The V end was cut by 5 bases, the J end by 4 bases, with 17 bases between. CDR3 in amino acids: CASSPPWTALETQYF. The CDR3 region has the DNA TGTGCCAGCAGTCCCCCCTGGACAGCCCTAGAGACCCAGTACTTC.

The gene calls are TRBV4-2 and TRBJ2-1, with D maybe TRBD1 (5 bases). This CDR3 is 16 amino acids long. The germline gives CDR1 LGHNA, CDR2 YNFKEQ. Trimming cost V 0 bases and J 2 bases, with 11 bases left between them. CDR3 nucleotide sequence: TGTGCCAGCAGCCAAGACACGTTAGGGGCCTACAATGAGCAGTTCTTC. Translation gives CASSQDTLGAYNEQFF.

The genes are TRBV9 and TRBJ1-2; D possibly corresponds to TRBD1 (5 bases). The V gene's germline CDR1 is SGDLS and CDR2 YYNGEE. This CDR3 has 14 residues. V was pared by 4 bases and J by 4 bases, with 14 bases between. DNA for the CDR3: TGTGCCAGCAGCCCCGGGAGGGGAGGCTATGGCTACACCTTC. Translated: CASSPGRGGYGYTF. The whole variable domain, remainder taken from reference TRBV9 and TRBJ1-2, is DSGVTQTPKHLITATGQRVTLRCSPRSGDLSVYWYQQSLDQGLQFLIQYYNGEERAKGNILERFSAQQFPDLHSELNLSSLELGDSALYFCASSPGRGGYGYTFGSGTRLTVV.

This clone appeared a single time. The CDR3 sequence is CASSNTGGGQPQHF. The DNA of the CDR3 is TGTGCCAGCAGTAACACAGGGGGGGGTCAGCCCCAGCATTTT. V gene TRBV25-1 combines with J gene TRBJ1-5; 8 bases align to TRBD1. The CDR3 loop spans 14 amino acids. Germline V CDR1 and CDR2: MGHDK, SYGVNS. J gave up 6 bases and V 5 bases, and 6 bases lay outside the gene matches.

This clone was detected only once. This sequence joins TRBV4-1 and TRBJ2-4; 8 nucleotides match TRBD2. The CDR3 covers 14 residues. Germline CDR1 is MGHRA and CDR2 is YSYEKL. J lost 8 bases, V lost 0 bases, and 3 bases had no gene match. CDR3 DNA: TGCGCCAGCAGCCAAGACGCGGGGGGCGACATTCAGTACTTC. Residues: CASSQDAGGDIQYF.

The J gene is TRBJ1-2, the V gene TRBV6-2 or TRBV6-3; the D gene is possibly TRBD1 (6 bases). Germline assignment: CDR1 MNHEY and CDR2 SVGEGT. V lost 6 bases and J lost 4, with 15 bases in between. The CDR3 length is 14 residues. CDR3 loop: CASSRDMGTYGYTF. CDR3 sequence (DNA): TGTGCCAGCAGCCGGGACATGGGGACCTATGGCTACACCTTC.

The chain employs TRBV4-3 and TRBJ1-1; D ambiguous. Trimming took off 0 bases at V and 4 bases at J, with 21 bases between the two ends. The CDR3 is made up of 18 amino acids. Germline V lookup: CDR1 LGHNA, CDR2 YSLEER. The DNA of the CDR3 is TGCGCCAGCAGCCAAGATGATGGTTTCTGGGGAGAGGGCACTGAAGCTTTCTTT. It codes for CASSQDDGFWGEGTEAFF.

As DNA, the CDR3 is TGTGCCAGCAGGCGGGACAGGAATTCACCCCTCCACTTT. It encodes CASRRDRNSPLHF. The rearrangement links TRBV7-2 to TRBJ1-6, with TRBD1 matching over 8 bases. Germline V gives CDR1 SGHTA, CDR2 FQGNSA. The CDR3 is 13 amino acids. V lost 6 bases and J lost 7; bases outside the gene matches: 2.

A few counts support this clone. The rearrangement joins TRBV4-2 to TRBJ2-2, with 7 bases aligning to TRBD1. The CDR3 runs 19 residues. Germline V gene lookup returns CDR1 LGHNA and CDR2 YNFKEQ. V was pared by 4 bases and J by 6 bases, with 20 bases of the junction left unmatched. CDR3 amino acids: CASSPGGAVGAVGSGELFF. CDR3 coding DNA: TGTGCCAGCAGCCCAGGGGGAGCGGTGGGAGCGGTGGGATCCGGGGAGCTGTTTTTT.

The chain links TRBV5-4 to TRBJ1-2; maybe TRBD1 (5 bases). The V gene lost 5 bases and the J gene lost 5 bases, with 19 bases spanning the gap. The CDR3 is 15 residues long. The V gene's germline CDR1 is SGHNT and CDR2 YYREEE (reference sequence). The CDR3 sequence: CASRGLGSLRYGYTF. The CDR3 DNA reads TGTGCCAGCAGGGGGCTCGGGTCCTTGCGGTATGGCTACACCTTC.

Here the CDR3 reads CASSPGQGLGRDTQYF. The CDR3 nucleotides read TGTGCCAGCAGCCCGGGCCAGGGGCTTGGAAGGGATACGCAGTATTTT. V is TRBV7-2 and J is TRBJ2-3; tentative D call: TRBD1 (6 bases). Germline assignment: CDR1 SGHTA and CDR2 FQGNSA. V was pared by 5 bases and J by 6 bases, with 21 bases between. The CDR3 totals 16 residues.